These 21 T cell receptor beta chains share one sample of origin, sequenced in a study of shared clonotypes between healthy human individuals. The data were produced by immunoSEQ multiplex PCR, yet TCRdb's version contains in-frame clones alone and is incomplete. Altogether 2,500,000 or so clones are present, more than 80% being singletons, with the ten largest covering over 0.12%. The sequenced sample was naive CD4+ T cells sorted from blood. Subset here: CD45RA+ positively selected. These receptors were collected from a man aged 18-30 years in good health.

The gene calls are TRBV5-1 and TRBJ1-2; D gene uncertain. Per germline, CDR1 SGHRS and CDR2 YFSETQ. V lost 0 bases to trimming and J lost 4 bases, with 7 bases between them. The CDR3 has 13 residues. The CDR3 sequence: CASSLDAGYGYTF. CDR3 in DNA: TGCGCCAGCAGCTTGGACGCGGGCTATGGCTACACCTTC.

The V gene is TRBV4-3, the J gene TRBJ2-1, with 9 bases fitting TRBD2. The ends lost 1 base at V and 6 bases at J; junction bases unmatched: 4. The germline V gene encodes CDR1 LGHNA and CDR2 YSLEER. The CDR3 runs to 15 residues. CDR3 nucleotides: TGCGCCAGCAGCCAAGGCCTAGCGGGATTCAATGAGCAGTTCTTC. This encodes CASSQGLAGFNEQFF.

CDR3: CASSWDTSGNTIYF. The CDR3 region has the DNA TGTGCCAGCAGCTGGGACACGTCGGGAAACACCATATATTTT. The chain uses TRBV5-8 and TRBJ1-3; D might be TRBD1 (6 bases). V lost 3 bases to trimming and J lost 4 bases, with 11 bases between them. The germline CDR1 and CDR2 sequences are SGHTS and YDEGEE. This CDR3 is built from 14 residues.

The V and J genes are TRBV7-2 and TRBJ2-7, with D tentatively TRBD2 (5 bases). The CDR3 has 15 residues. Between the trimmed V and J ends, which lost 1 base and 1 base, there was a span of 11 bases. Germline-derived CDR1 and CDR2 are SGHTA and FQGNSA. The DNA of the CDR3 is TGTGCCAGCAGCTTAGTGGAGACTACTTCCTACGAGCAGTACTTC. It codes for CASSLVETTSYEQYF.

The gene calls are TRBV18 and TRBJ1-1; no clear D gene. The CDR3 is 13 amino acids. V lost 6 bases to trimming and J lost 4 bases, with 12 bases between them. Germline V CDR1 and CDR2: KGHSH, LQKENI. Written as DNA, the CDR3 is TGTGCCAGCTCGTGGGAGGGTAGCACTGAAGCTTTCTTT. Encoded protein: CASSWEGSTEAFF. Together with reference TRBV18 and TRBJ1-1, the CDR3 gives the full variable domain: NAGVMQNPRHLVRRRGQEARLRCSPMKGHSHVYWYRQLPEEGLKFMVYLQKENIIDESGMPKERFSAEFPKEGPSILRIQQVVRGDSAAYFCASSWEGSTEAFFGQGTRLTVV.

As to this clone: The junction departs from germline at one end; a sequencing error may be responsible. The rearrangement joins TRBV10-3 to TRBJ2-4; 11 bases fit TRBD1. Looked up from germline, CDR1 is ENHRY and CDR2 is SYGVKD. The CDR3 sequence is 12 residues long. The CDR3 spells CATRGTGGLSDF. Here the CDR3 DNA reads TGTGCCACCCGCGGGACAGGGGGTCTTAGCGACTTC.

V is TRBV2 and J is TRBJ2-7; 10 nucleotides line up with TRBD1. Germline V gives CDR1 SNHLY, CDR2 FYNNEI. The trim removed 8 bases at V and 5 bases at J, leaving 9 bases unmatched. This CDR3 has 14 amino acids. Here the CDR3 reads CASVPDRGVNEQYF. CDR3 nucleotides: TGTGCCAGCGTCCCGGACAGGGGGGTCAACGAGCAGTACTTC.

V gene TRBV6-1 combines with J gene TRBJ1-5; 8 nucleotides align to TRBD1. Germline V lookup: CDR1 MNHNS, CDR2 SASEGT. V was pared by 5 bases and J by 2 bases, with 5 bases of the junction left unmatched. The length of the CDR3 is 15 residues. CDR3 sequence reads: CASSRDRLGNQPQHF. CDR3 bases: TGTGCCAGCAGTAGGGACAGGCTTGGCAATCAGCCCCAGCATTTT.

Remarks on this clone: Other DNA sequences in the sample encode the same CDR3. The chain is built from TRBV6-1 and TRBJ2-6; tentatively, D is TRBD1 or TRBD2 (6 bases each). The CDR3 has 15 residues. Germline CDR1 MNHNS, CDR2 SASEGT. The V end lost 4 bases, the J end lost 7 bases, and 14 bases lay between the germline ends. The CDR3, as DNA: TGTGCCAGCAGTGCGGGGGCCTCCGGAGCCAACGTCCTGACTTTC. Translation: CASSAGASGANVLTF.

In this sample, this clone turned up a few times. This chain joins TRBV5-6 and TRBJ1-5, with a possible D match to TRBD1 (6 bases). Germline V gene sequence: CDR1 SGHDT, CDR2 YYEEEE. The length of the CDR3 is 14 residues. Deletions cut 0 bases from V and 6 bases from J, with 10 bases between. The CDR3 sequence is CASSLEGGAQPQHF. DNA of the CDR3: TGTGCCAGCAGCTTGGAAGGGGGGGCTCAGCCCCAGCATTTT.

The chain links TRBV29-1 to TRBJ1-1, with no clear D. The V gene lost 7 bases and the J gene lost 4 bases, with 13 bases spanning the gap. CDR3 length: 12 residues. CDR1 is SQVTM, CDR2 ANQGSEA, per germline. CDR3 nucleotide sequence: TGCAGCGCCGGAGGCCGGGGCACTGAAGCTTTCTTT. Translation: CSAGGRGTEAFF. The full variable domain, completed using reference TRBV29-1 and TRBJ1-1, is SAVISQKPSRDICQRGTSLTIQCQVDSQVTMMFWYRQQPGQSLTLIATANQGSEATYESGFVIDKFPISRPNLTFSTLTVSNMSPEDSSIYLCSAGGRGTEAFFGQGTRLTVV.

The V call is TRBV7-8, the J call TRBJ1-5, with D perhaps TRBD1 (6 bases). The length of the CDR3 is 16 residues. V lost 1 base and J 0 bases, leaving 10 bases between the germline ends. Germline V gene data show CDR1 as SGHVS and CDR2 as FQNEAQ. The CDR3 DNA follows: TGTGCCAGCAGCTTAGAAGGACAGTATAGCAATCAGCCCCAGCATTTT. Amino acid sequence: CASSLEGQYSNQPQHF.

The rearrangement uses TRBV5-1 and TRBJ2-2, with a tentative D call TRBD2 (5 bases). This CDR3 region has 15 residues. Germline V gene sequence: CDR1 SGHRS, CDR2 YFSETQ. The V end lost 0 bases, the J end lost 8 bases, and 14 bases lay between the germline ends. The CDR3 region is CASSLAGIRAGELFF. CDR3 nucleotides: TGCGCCAGCAGCTTGGCCGGGATAAGAGCTGGGGAGCTGTTTTTT.

This clone showed up just once. The CDR3 here is CASSPLGRLNTEAFF. Here the CDR3 DNA reads TGTGCCAGCAGCCCCCTGGGGAGACTGAACACTGAAGCTTTCTTT. The V and J genes are TRBV7-2 and TRBJ1-1, with D uncertain. Germline V gene lookup returns CDR1 SGHTA and CDR2 FQGNSA. V lost 5 bases and J lost 0, with 13 bases in between. The CDR3 is 15 amino acids.

The rearrangement links TRBV30 to TRBJ1-5, with 9 bases aligning to TRBD1. The V segment lost 3 bases and the J segment 3 bases; nucleotides outside the gene matches: 9. The CDR3 has 16 amino acids. CDR1 and CDR2 (germline): GTSNPN, SVGIG (reference sequence). The CDR3 region is CAWSGTGRVDNQPQHF. DNA of the CDR3: TGTGCCTGGAGCGGGACAGGGCGGGTTGACAATCAGCCCCAGCATTTT.

The V gene is TRBV5-1, the J gene TRBJ2-2; 8 bases align to TRBD1. Trimming removed 4 bases from V and 6 bases from J; junction bases left unmatched: 8. The CDR3 contains 15 residues. Germline V gives CDR1 SGHRS, CDR2 YFSETQ. CDR3 nucleotide sequence: TGCGCCAGCAGCGCCGGACAGGGTTGGGCCGGGGAGCTGTTTTTT. Residues: CASSAGQGWAGELFF.

This clone was found once. V usage is TRBV19 and J usage is TRBJ2-1; TRBD2 agrees at 7 bases. There are 14 residues in the CDR3. V lost 6 bases and J lost 10; bases outside the gene matches: 12. Per germline, CDR1 LNHDA and CDR2 SQIVND (reference sequence). DNA of the CDR3: TGTGCCAGTAGCATAAGCGGAGCGGGGTGGGAGCAGTTCTTC. Translation gives CASSISGAGWEQFF.

This chain connects TRBV7-2 to TRBJ2-1, with 13 bases that match TRBD2. The germline CDR1 and CDR2 sequences are SGHTA and FQGNSA. There are 17 residues in the CDR3. Losses at the gene ends were 5 bases for V and 2 bases for J; bases not matched to a gene: 6. The CDR3, as DNA: TGTGCCAGCAGCCCCCGAGGACTAGCGGGGGCCTACAATGAGCAGTTCTTC. Translation gives CASSPRGLAGAYNEQFF.

This chain uses TRBV4-1 with TRBJ2-3; D uncertain. CDR3 length equals 16 residues. With 0 bases removed from V and 1 base from J, the gap between germline ends came to 11 bases. CDR1 MGHRA and CDR2 YSYEKL come from the germline V gene. This CDR3 reads CASSQDPRRGTDTQYF. The CDR3 DNA sequence: TGCGCCAGCAGCCAAGATCCAAGACGCGGCACAGATACGCAGTATTTT.

Concerning this clone itself: This sample includes further DNA sequences coding for the same CDR3. The rearrangement links TRBV5-5 to TRBJ2-6; D is unclear. The CDR3 is 16 amino acids. V was shortened by 0 bases and J by 0 bases, with 7 bases between the two germline ends. Germline V gene lookup returns CDR1 SGHKS and CDR2 YYEKEE (reference sequence). DNA for the CDR3: TGTGCCAGCAGCTTGGGGGTGGCCTCTGGGGCCAACGTCCTGACTTTC. It is translated as CASSLGVASGANVLTF.

This rearrangement joins TRBV7-9 to TRBJ2-3; TRBD2 is a possible D gene (6 bases). Trimming took 3 bases from V and 2 from J, leaving 12 bases between them. This CDR3 contains 15 residues. In germline, CDR1 is SEHNR, CDR2 FQNEAQ (reference sequence). CDR3 loop: CASSFGGVNTDTQYF. The CDR3, as DNA: TGTGCCAGCAGCTTCGGCGGGGTGAACACAGATACGCAGTATTTT.